A selection of T cell receptor beta chains follows, all from one sample in a study of T cells in Graves' hyperthyroidism and ophthalmopathy. TCRdb ran MiXCR on the multiplex PCR reads and lists one entry per CDR3 protein. The sample has 650,000 to 850,000 distinct CDR3 sequences, around 20% seen once; the top ten hold 15% to 20%. Sample: blood. The source of these receptors is a woman aged 50 to 60 with Graves' hyperthyroidism that later progressed to Graves' ophthalmopathy. Both conserved end residues are part of each CDR3. The D gene is left open where the match is weak. Clone size is not always given. Where it is, it says once, few, many or a class for expanded clones.

V gene	D gene	clone size	J gene	CDR3 DNA	CDR3 protein
TRBV2	.	many	TRBJ1-5	TGTGCCAGCAGGGACGGCGGGTATAGCAATCAGCCCCAGCATTTT	CASRDGGYSNQPQHF
TRBV10-3	.	few	TRBJ1-5	TGTGCCATCAGTGAGTCGAAGGTTGGAGGAGGGAATCAGCCCCAGCATTTT	CAISESKVGGGNQPQHF
TRBV18	TRBD1	.	TRBJ2-2	TGTGCCAGCTCACCACCGAGAGGACAGGGGGCGATTTCCGGGGAGCTGTTTTTT	CASSPPRGQGAISGELFF
TRBV9	.	many	TRBJ2-1	TGTGCCAGCAGCGGGATCACGGGTGATTTTGAGTTCTTC	CASSGITGDFEFF
TRBV3-1	TRBD2	many	TRBJ2-1	TGTGCCAGCAGCCAAGAAAGAGCGGGGGGGCTATACAATGAGCAGTTCTTC	CASSQERAGGLYNEQFF
TRBV3-1	.	.	TRBJ2-3	TGTGCCAGCAGCCAATTGCCCGATACGCAGTATTTT	CASSQLPDTQYF
TRBV7-9	.	few	TRBJ2-1	TGTGCCAGCAGCTTAGCGGTCGCAATCGGGCAGTTCTTC	CASSLAVAIGQFF
TRBV5-1	TRBD1	.	TRBJ1-2	TGCGCCAGCAGCATCGCGAAGGCAGGGGGAATTTTATTAGGTGGCTACACCTTC	CASSIAKAGGILLGGYTF
TRBV11-3	.	.	TRBJ2-3	TGTGCCAGCAGTGTCAACAGGGCGACAGATACGCAGTATTTT	CASSVNRATDTQYF
TRBV27	.	few	TRBJ1-4	TGTGCCAGCAGTTCGACCCGCTGGGAAAAACTGTTTTTT	CASSSTRWEKLFF
TRBV5-1	.	few	TRBJ2-1	TGCGCCAGCAGCCCAGAGGAGGGACCCTACAATGAGCAGTTCTTC	CASSPEEGPYNEQFF
TRBV12-3/TRBV12-4	.	.	TRBJ1-5	TGTGCCAGCAGCAGTACCCCAGGCAGGGGCAATCAGCCCCAGCATTTT	CASSSTPGRGNQPQHF
TRBV13	TRBD1	.	TRBJ1-1	TGTGCCAGCAGCTTGAGCAGGGGGATAATGGCTTTCTTT	CASSLSRGIMAFF
TRBV29-1	.	.	TRBJ2-4	TGCAGCGTTGTCCGGCGGGGACTAGCCAAAAACATTCAGTACTTC	CSVVRRGLAKNIQYF
TRBV6-2/TRBV6-3	TRBD1	few	TRBJ1-1	TGTGCCAGCAGTTACACCGCAGGTAGGGGGCCTGAAGCTTTCTTT	CASSYTAGRGPEAFF
TRBV2	.	few	TRBJ1-5	TGTGCCAGCAGTGACTACGAGAGCAATCAGCCCCAGCATTTT	CASSDYESNQPQHF
TRBV19	.	.	TRBJ2-2	TGTGCCAGTAGGCGGGGAACGAACACCGGGGAGCTGTTTTTT	CASRRGTNTGELFF
TRBV20-1	.	many	TRBJ2-3	TGCAGTGCTAGAGATGGGACTAGCACAGATACGCAGTATTTT	CSARDGTSTDTQYF
TRBV20-1	.	many	TRBJ1-3	TGCAGTGCTAGAGATCCAGTTGCTGGAAACACCATATATTTT	CSARDPVAGNTIYF
TRBV6-5	.	few	TRBJ1-1	TGTGCCAGCAGTTACTGGGAAGAAGCTTTCTTT	CASSYWEEAFF
TRBV7-9	TRBD1	.	TRBJ1-1	TGTGCCAGCAGCTTAGATGAGGGTGGACAGGGGGCCAGGGACACTGAAGCTTTCTTT	CASSLDEGGQGARDTEAFF
TRBV12-3/TRBV12-4	TRBD2	many	TRBJ2-2	TGTGCCAGCAGTTCAGGACTAGCGGGAAACACCGGGGAGCTGTTTTTT	CASSSGLAGNTGELFF
TRBV29-1	.	few	TRBJ1-1	TGCAGCGTTGAAGATAAGGCAGGGGTCCGTGAAGCTTTCTTT	CSVEDKAGVREAFF
TRBV5-4	TRBD2	.	TRBJ2-1	TGTGCCAGCAGCTCCACTAGCGGGGGGAGCTCCTACAATGAGCAGTTCTTC	CASSSTSGGSSYNEQFF
TRBV6-1	.	.	TRBJ1-1	TGTGCCAGCAGTGAGCAGGGTGATAGCACTGAAGCTTTCTTT	CASSEQGDSTEAFF
TRBV6-2/TRBV6-3	TRBD1	.	TRBJ2-4	TGTGCCAGCAGTCGATGGACAGGGGGCGAGAACATTCAGTACTTC	CASSRWTGGENIQYF
TRBV20-1	.	.	TRBJ2-5	TGCAGTGCTAGAAACGCTAGGTGGGAGACCCAGTACTTC	CSARNARWETQYF
TRBV18	TRBD1	many	TRBJ2-7	TGTGCCAGCTCACCCCTTTCCGGGACAGGGATCTACGAGCAGTACTTC	CASSPLSGTGIYEQYF
TRBV12-5	.	.	TRBJ2-2	TGTGTTAGTGCCTCCGGGAAGAACACCGGGGAGCTGTTTTTT	CVSASGKNTGELFF
TRBV2	.	many	TRBJ2-7	TGTGCCAGCACCAAGTTACCGGAGTGGAACGAGCAGTACTTC	CASTKLPEWNEQYF
TRBV7-9	.	many	TRBJ1-1	TGTGCCAGCAGCCCGCAGGGGTCGACTGAAGCTTTCTTT	CASSPQGSTEAFF
TRBV19	TRBD1	few	TRBJ1-1	TGTGCCAGCGGTCGACAGGGGAGTATCGCTGAAGCTTTCTTT	CASGRQGSIAEAFF
TRBV20-1	.	many	TRBJ2-3	TGCAGTGTGCCCCCTGGCACAGATACGCAGTATTTT	CSVPPGTDTQYF
TRBV30	.	.	TRBJ1-6	TGTGCCTGGAGTGGGGACACGAATTCACCCCTCCACTTT	CAWSGDTNSPLHF
TRBV2	TRBD1	many	TRBJ2-1	TGTGCCAGCAGTTCCCCCCGGACAGGGGGGATAGATGAGCAGTTCTTC	CASSSPRTGGIDEQFF
TRBV12-5	TRBD1	few	TRBJ1-2	TGTGCTAGTGGTCAAGCCAGGGGGCTAAACTATGGCTACACCTTC	CASGQARGLNYGYTF
TRBV9	.	many	TRBJ1-1	TGTGCCAGCAGCGTAGGGACAGCAGAGAACACTGAAGCTTTCTTT	CASSVGTAENTEAFF
TRBV19	TRBD2	.	TRBJ2-5	TGTGCCAGTAGTATGAGAGTGGGCGGGGGGGCCCCAGAGACCCAGTACTTC	CASSMRVGGGAPETQYF
TRBV6-1	TRBD1	.	TRBJ2-7	TGTGCCAGCAGTCTCGAGACAGGGAGCTCCTACGAGCAGTACTTC	CASSLETGSSYEQYF
TRBV29-1	TRBD2	.	TRBJ2-4	TGCAGCGTAAGCGGGGGTCTCAAAAACATTCAGTACTTC	CSVSGGLKNIQYF
TRBV29-1	.	.	TRBJ2-2	TGCAGCGTTGGGGTCGTCGGGGAGCTGTTTTTT	CSVGVVGELFF
TRBV5-1	.	many	TRBJ1-1	TGCGCCAGCAGCTTGGAACATCTAACAGGGTTCGCTGAAGCTTTCTTT	CASSLEHLTGFAEAFF
TRBV20-1	.	few	TRBJ2-1	TGCAGTGCTCTCGGGGGTACCAATGAGCAGTTCTTC	CSALGGTNEQFF
TRBV4-1	.	.	TRBJ1-4	TGCGCCAGCGGCCTCCTGACCGCAACTAATGAAAAACTGTTTTTT	CASGLLTATNEKLFF
TRBV20-1	TRBD1	many	TRBJ2-3	TGCAGTGCTAGAGATTGGCGAACGGACAGGGACGAATCCGCAGATACGCAGTATTTT	CSARDWRTDRDESADTQYF
TRBV11-2	TRBD2	.	TRBJ2-2	TGTGCCAGCAGCTTAGTCCCCCCGACTAGCGGGGGCCCTTACACCGGGGAGCTGTTTTTT	CASSLVPPTSGGPYTGELFF
TRBV11-3	.	few	TRBJ2-1	TGTGCCAGCAGCTTCGGGGGGCTTCTCCCCAATGAGCAGTTCTTC	CASSFGGLLPNEQFF
TRBV6-6	.	few	TRBJ2-2	TGTGCCAGCAGTTACTCGAATACAGTTGACACCGGGGAGCTGTTTTTT	CASSYSNTVDTGELFF
TRBV5-1	TRBD1	.	TRBJ2-3	TGCGCCAGCAGCGAGGACCGACAGGGACGGGGCTTCGATACGCAGTATTTT	CASSEDRQGRGFDTQYF
TRBV20-1	.	.	TRBJ1-1	TGCAGTGCTAGGTCTAACTGGGGCGCATACACTGAAGCTTTCTTT	CSARSNWGAYTEAFF